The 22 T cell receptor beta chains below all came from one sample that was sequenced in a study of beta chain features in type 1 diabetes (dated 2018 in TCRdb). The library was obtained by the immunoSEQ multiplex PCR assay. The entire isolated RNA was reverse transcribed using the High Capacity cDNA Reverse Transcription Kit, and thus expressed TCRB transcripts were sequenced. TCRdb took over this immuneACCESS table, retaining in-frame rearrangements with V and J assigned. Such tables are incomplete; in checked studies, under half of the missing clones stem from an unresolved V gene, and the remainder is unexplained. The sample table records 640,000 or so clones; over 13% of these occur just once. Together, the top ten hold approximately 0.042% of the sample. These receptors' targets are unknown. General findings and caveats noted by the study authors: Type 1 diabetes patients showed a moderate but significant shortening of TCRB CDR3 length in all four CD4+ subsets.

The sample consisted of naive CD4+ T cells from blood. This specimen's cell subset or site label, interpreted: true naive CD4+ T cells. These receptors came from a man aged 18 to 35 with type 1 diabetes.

CDR3 nucleotides: TGTGCCAGCAGCCTGGGACAGGGCACCTCTGGGGCCAACGTCCTGACTTTC. Its protein product is CASSLGQGTSGANVLTF. V gene TRBV7-2 combines with J gene TRBJ2-6; 9 positions match TRBD1. CDR3 length equals 17 residues. Germline V gene data show CDR1 as SGHTA and CDR2 as FQGNSA. Losses at the gene ends were 5 bases for V and 0 bases for J; bases not matched to a gene: 5.

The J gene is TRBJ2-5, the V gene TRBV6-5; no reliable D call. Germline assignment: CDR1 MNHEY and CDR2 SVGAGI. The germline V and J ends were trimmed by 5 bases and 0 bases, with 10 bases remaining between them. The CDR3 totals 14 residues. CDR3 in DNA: TGTGCCAGCAGTATAGCACCCGACCAAGAGACCCAGTACTTC. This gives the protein CASSIAPDQETQYF.

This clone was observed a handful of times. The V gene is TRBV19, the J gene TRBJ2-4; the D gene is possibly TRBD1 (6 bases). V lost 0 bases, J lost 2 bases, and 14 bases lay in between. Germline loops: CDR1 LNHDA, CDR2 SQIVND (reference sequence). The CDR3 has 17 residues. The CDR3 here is CASSIERGRGSKNIQYF. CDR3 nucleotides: TGTGCCAGTAGTATAGAGAGGGGCAGGGGATCCAAAAACATTCAGTACTTC.

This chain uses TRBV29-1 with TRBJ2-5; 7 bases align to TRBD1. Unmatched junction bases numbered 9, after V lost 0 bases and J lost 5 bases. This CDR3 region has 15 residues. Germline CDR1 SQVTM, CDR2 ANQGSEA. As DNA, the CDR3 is TGCAGCGTTGAAGATCTTATGAGGGGGCTGGAGACCCAGTACTTC. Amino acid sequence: CSVEDLMRGLETQYF.

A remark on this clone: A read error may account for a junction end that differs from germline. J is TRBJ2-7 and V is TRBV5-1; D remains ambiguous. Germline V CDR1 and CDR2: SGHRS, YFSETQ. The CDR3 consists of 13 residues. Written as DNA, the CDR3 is TGCGCCAGCAGCTTGTCATCCTCAGAATTTCCGAGATTC. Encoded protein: CASSLSSSEFPRF.

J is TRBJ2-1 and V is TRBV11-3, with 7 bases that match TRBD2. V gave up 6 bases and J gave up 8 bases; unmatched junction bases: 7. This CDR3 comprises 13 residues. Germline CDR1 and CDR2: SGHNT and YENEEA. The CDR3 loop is CASSQSGMDEQFF. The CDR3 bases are TGTGCCAGCAGTCAAAGCGGGATGGATGAGCAGTTCTTC.

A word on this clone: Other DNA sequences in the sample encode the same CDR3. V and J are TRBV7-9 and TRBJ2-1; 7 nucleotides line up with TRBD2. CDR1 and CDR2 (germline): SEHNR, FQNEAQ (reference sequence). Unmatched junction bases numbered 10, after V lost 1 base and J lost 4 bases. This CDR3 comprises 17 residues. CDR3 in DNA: TGTGCCAGCAGCTTAGGTGTAGCGGGCGGTTCGTACAATGAGCAGTTCTTC. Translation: CASSLGVAGGSYNEQFF.

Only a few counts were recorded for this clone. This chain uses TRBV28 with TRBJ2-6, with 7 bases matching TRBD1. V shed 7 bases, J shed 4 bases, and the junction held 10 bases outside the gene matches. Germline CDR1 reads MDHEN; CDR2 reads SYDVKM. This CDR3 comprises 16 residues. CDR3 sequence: CASIGTARAGANVLTF. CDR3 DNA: TGTGCCAGCATTGGGACAGCTAGGGCCGGGGCCAACGTCCTGACTTTC.

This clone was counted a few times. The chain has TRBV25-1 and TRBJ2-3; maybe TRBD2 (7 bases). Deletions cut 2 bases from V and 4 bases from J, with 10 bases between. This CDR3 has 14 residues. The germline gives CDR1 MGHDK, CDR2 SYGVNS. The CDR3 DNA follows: TGTGCCAGCAGTGAAGGGGGGGGGCCAGATACGCAGTATTTT. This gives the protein CASSEGGGPDTQYF.

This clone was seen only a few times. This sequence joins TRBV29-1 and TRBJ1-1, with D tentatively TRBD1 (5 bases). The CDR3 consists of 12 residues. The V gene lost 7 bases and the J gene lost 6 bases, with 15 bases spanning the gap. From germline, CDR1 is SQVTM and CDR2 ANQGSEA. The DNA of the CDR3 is TGCAGCGCTTTCCATGGGGACTCTGAAGCTTTCTTT. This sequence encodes CSAFHGDSEAFF.

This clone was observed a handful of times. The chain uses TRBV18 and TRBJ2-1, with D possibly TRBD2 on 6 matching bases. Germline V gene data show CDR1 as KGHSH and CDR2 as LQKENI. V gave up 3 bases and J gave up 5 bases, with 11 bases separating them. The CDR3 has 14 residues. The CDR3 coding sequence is TGTGCCAGCTCACCCAGGACTACCCACAATGAGCAGTTCTTC. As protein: CASSPRTTHNEQFF.

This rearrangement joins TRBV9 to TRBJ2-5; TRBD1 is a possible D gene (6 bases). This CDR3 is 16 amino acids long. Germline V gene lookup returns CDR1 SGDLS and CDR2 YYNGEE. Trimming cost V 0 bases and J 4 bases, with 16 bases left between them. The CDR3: CASSVEAGVVGETQYF. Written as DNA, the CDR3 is TGTGCCAGCAGCGTAGAAGCAGGGGTTGTAGGAGAGACCCAGTACTTC.

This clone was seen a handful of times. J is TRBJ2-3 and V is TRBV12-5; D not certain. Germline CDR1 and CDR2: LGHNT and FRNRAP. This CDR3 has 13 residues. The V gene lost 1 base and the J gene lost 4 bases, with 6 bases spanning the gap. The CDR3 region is CASGLGASDTQYF. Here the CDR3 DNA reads TGTGCTAGTGGTTTGGGCGCGTCAGATACGCAGTATTTT.

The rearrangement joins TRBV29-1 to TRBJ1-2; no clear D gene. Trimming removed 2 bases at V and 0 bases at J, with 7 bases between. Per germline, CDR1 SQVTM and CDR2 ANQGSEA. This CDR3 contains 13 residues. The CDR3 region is CSVEKHPNYGYTF. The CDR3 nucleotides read TGCAGCGTTGAAAAACACCCTAACTATGGCTACACCTTC. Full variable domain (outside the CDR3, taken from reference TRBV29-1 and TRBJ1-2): SAVISQKPSRDICQRGTSLTIQCQVDSQVTMMFWYRQQPGQSLTLIATANQGSEATYESGFVIDKFPISRPNLTFSTLTVSNMSPEDSSIYLCSVEKHPNYGYTFGSGTRLTVV.

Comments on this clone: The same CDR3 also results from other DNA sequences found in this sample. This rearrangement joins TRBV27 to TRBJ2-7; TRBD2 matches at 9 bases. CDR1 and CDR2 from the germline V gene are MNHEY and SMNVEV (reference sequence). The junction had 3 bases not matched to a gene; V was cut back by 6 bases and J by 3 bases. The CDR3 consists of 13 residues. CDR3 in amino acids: CASSLTSGYEQYF. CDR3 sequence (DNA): TGTGCCAGCAGCCTGACTAGCGGCTACGAGCAGTACTTC.

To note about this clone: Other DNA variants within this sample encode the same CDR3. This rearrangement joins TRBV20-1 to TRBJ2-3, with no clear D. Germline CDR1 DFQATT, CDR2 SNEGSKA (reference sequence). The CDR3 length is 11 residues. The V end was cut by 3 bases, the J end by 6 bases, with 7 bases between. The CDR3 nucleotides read TGCAGTGCTAGCCTCGGGGATACGCAGTATTTT. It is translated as CSASLGDTQYF.

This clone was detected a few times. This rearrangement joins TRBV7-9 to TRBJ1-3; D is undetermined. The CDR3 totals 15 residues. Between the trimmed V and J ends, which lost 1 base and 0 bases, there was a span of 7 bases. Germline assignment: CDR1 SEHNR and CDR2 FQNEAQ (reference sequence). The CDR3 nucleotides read TGTGCCAGCAGCTTAGAGAGATTCTCTGGAAACACCATATATTTT. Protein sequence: CASSLERFSGNTIYF. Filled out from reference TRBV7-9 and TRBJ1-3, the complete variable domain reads DTGVSQNPRHKITKRGQNVTFRCDPISEHNRLYWYRQTLGQGPEFLTYFQNEAQLEKSRLLSDRFSAERPKGSFSTLEIQRTEQGDSAMYLCASSLERFSGNTIYFGEGSWLTVV.

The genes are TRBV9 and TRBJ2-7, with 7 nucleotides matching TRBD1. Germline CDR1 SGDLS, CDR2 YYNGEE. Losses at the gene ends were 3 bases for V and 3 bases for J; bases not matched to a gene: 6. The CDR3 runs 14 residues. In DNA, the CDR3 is TGTGCCAGCAGCGCCACAGGGGCGAACTACGAGCAGTACTTC. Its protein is CASSATGANYEQYF. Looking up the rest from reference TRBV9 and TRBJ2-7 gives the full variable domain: DSGVTQTPKHLITATGQRVTLRCSPRSGDLSVYWYQQSLDQGLQFLIQYYNGEERAKGNILERFSAQQFPDLHSELNLSSLELGDSALYFCASSATGANYEQYFGPGTRLTVT.

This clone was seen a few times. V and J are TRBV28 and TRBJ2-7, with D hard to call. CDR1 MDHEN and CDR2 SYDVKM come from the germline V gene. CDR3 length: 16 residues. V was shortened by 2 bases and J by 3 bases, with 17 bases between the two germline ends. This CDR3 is CASSLRRSRPDYEQYF. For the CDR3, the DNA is TGTGCCAGCAGTTTACGTAGGAGCCGACCCGACTACGAGCAGTACTTC.

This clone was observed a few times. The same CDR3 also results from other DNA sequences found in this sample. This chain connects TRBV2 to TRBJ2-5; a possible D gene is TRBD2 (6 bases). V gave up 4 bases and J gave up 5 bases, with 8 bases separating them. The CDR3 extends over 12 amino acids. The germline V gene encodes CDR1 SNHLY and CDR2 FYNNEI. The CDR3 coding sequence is TGTGCCAGCAGTGTGGGGAGGGAGACCCAGTACTTC. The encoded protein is CASSVGRETQYF.

This chain's CDR3 is CASSLQGVDGYTF. The CDR3 DNA follows: TGTGCCAGCAGTTTACAGGGTGTAGATGGCTACACCTTC. V is TRBV28 and J is TRBJ1-2, with D perhaps TRBD1 (5 bases). This CDR3 is built from 13 residues. The V gene's germline CDR1 is MDHEN and CDR2 SYDVKM. Trimming pared 2 bases from V and 6 bases from J, leaving 10 bases between.

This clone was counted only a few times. DNA for the CDR3: TGTGCCAGCAGTCCCTGGACAGGGTACTATGGCTACACCTTC. Protein: CASSPWTGYYGYTF. The rearrangement joins TRBV27 to TRBJ1-2; TRBD1 aligns across 8 bases. Trimming at V came to 5 bases and at J to 3 bases, leaving 5 bases not matched to a gene. Germline V gene sequence: CDR1 MNHEY, CDR2 SMNVEV (reference sequence). This CDR3 has 14 residues.